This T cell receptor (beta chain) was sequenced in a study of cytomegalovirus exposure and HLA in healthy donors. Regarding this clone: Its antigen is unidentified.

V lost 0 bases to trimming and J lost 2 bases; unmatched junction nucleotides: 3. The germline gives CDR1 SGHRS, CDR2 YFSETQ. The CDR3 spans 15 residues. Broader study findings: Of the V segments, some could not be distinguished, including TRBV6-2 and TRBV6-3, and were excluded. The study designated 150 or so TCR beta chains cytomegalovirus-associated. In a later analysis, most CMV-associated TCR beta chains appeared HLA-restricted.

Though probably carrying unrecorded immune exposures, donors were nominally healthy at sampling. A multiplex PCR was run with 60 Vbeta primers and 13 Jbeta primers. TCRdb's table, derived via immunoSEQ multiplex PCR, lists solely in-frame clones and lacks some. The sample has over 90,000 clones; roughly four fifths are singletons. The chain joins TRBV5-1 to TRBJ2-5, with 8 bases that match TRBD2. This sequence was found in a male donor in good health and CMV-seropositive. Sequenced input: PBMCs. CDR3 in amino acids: CASSLGLAPQETQYF. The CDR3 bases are TGCGCCAGCAGCTTGGGACTAGCGCCGCAAGAGACCCAGTACTTC. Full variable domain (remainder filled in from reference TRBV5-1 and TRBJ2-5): KAGVTQTPRYLIKTRGQQVTLSCSPISGHRSVSWYQQTPGQGLQFLFEYFSETQRNKGNFPGRFSGRQFSNSRSEMNVSTLELGDSALYLCASSLGLAPQETQYFGPGTRLLVL.